The present T cell receptor (beta chain) was sequenced within a study of identical twins. Study findings and constraints: A lower insertion count was a feature of abundant cord blood beta clonotypes, with no such feature in memory repertoires.

TCRdb re-derived calls from the 5' RACE reads in MiXCR, one entry per CDR3 protein. The profile shows about 660,000 distinct CDR3 sequences, 8.6% of them singletons. Remarks on this clonotype: What it binds is not known.

V trimming: 6 bases; J trimming: 2 bases; junction bases outside the gene matches: 9. The CDR3 has 15 residues. Germline lookup yields CDR1 SNHLY and CDR2 FYNNEI. These same data were also listed under a study on yellow fever vaccine responses in identical twins.

The sequencing input was PBMCs. V gene TRBV2 combines with J gene TRBJ2-7; 8 bases line up with TRBD1. This TCR came from a woman between 18 and 30 years old in good health. CDR3 residues: CASSQRDRSTYEQYF. In nucleotides, the CDR3 is TGTGCCAGCAGCCAAAGGGACAGGTCAACCTACGAGCAGTACTTC. The full variable domain, completed using reference TRBV2 and TRBJ2-7, is EPEVTQTPSHQVTQMGQEVILRCVPISNHLYFYWYRQILGQKVEFLVSFYNNEISEKSEIFDDQFSVERPDGSNFTLKIRSTKLEDSAMYFCASSQRDRSTYEQYFGPGTRLTVT.